This TCR beta chain stems from a study of beta chain features in type 1 diabetes. Study details: Patients looked much like healthy donors when it came to age, gender and cell yields.

Investigators reverse transcribed all isolated RNA, so they sequenced expressed TCRB transcripts. Sequencing used immunoSEQ multiplex PCR; TCRdb keeps in-frame clones, though not all of them. The table records 600,000 to 650,000 clones, about a sixth of them present only once. The V gene's germline CDR1 is DFQATT and CDR2 SNEGSKA (reference sequence). There are 11 residues in the CDR3. Sequenced: naive CD4+ T cells from blood. The rearrangement links TRBV20-1 to TRBJ2-7, with D maybe TRBD1 (5 bases). The clonotype comes from a man between 18 and 29 years old in good health. The chain's CDR3 is CRTQGGFEQYF. The DNA of the CDR3 is TGCAGAACCCAGGGTGGGTTCGAGCAGTACTTC.